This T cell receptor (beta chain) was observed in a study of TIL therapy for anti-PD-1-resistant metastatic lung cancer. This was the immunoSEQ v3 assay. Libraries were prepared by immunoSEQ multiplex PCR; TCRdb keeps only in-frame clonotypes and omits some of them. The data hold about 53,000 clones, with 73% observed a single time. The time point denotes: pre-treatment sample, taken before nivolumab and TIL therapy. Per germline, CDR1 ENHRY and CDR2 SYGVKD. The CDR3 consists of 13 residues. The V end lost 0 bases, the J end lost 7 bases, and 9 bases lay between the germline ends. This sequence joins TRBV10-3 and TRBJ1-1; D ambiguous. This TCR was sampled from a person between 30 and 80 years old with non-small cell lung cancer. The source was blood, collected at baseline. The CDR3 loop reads CAISESSFDEAFF. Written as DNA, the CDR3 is TGTGCCATCAGTGAGTCGAGTTTCGATGAAGCTTTCTTT.